This section outlines one T cell receptor beta chain sequence together with its context. Its antigen remains unknown. This sample stems from a study of T cells in Graves' hyperthyroidism and ophthalmopathy. General study results and limits: The model anticipated ophthalmopathy a median about six months pre-onset.

Per the germline V gene, CDR1 is MNHEY and CDR2 is SMNVEV (reference sequence). The CDR3 is 15 residues long. V dropped 5 bases and J dropped 3; count of bases not matched to a gene: 6. Authors of the study amplified TCR beta CDR3 regions from RNA transcripts. A set of HTBI primers served as the primers for a first-round RT-PCR of the TCR CDR3. TCRdb passed the multiplex PCR reads through MiXCR, listing each CDR3 protein once. The table has more than 300,000 distinct CDR3 sequences, around 20% seen once. Sequences were obtained from blood. The TCR comes from a man younger than 35 with Graves' ophthalmopathy. V and J are TRBV27 and TRBJ2-2; 7 nucleotides match TRBD1. CDR3 sequence reads: CASSRQGWDTGELFF. CDR3 bases: TGTGCCAGCAGTCGACAGGGATGGGACACCGGGGAGCTGTTTTTT.